This T cell receptor beta chain was observed in a study of cytomegalovirus exposure and HLA in healthy donors. The donors were in the roughly 130-subject validation cohort, distinct from the 666-subject first cohort. Concerning this clone: Its antigen remains unknown.

Sequencing was performed with immunoSEQ multiplex PCR; in TCRdb, only in-frame clones are kept and a portion is missing. The repertoire includes around 190,000 clones, 80% to 90% of them detected once, and 0.95% to 1.5% sits in the top ten. Study-level findings and limits: Most TCR sequences were uncommon, yet certain public TCRs appeared in many donors. The study flagged some 170 TCR beta chains as cytomegalovirus-associated. Reported performance of the classifier showed diagnosis of cytomegalovirus status with high specificity and sensitivity.

Germline CDR1 MNHNS, CDR2 SASEGT. This CDR3 is built from 14 residues. The V and J ends lost 0 bases and 1 base respectively, with 6 bases between them. The TCR sequence derives from a woman between 25 and 40 years old in good health and CMV-seronegative. This rearrangement joins TRBV6-1 to TRBJ1-1; the D gene is possibly TRBD1 (6 bases). The material sequenced was PBMCs. The DNA for the CDR3 is TGTGCCAGCAGTGAAGCACAGGGGAACACTGAAGCTTTCTTT. The encoded protein is CASSEAQGNTEAFF.